One TCR beta chain is described in this entry. Its specificity is unknown. The sample comes from a study of CD4 T cells in relation to SARS-CoV-2 and coronaviruses. Whole-study context: TCR beta CDR3s were sequenced after roughly eleven-day antigen culture of PBMCs.

The unexposed donors gave CD4+ T cells in 2011-2018, prior to COVID-19. The cells were cultured for less than twelve days before CD4+ T cells were isolated. Unexposed-donor CD4+ T cells were probed with SARS-CoV-2 S/N and four cold-coronavirus spikes, cells permitting. Each well had two million PBMCs in about 5% human AB serum with IL-2. Study outcomes and limitations: The cross-reactivity analysis covered only spike protein, not other viral proteins.

Only in-frame clones appear in the TCRdb table, and some are missing; sequencing was by immunoSEQ multiplex PCR. The sample lists 20,000 to 25,000 clones; about 75% were seen once. This CDR3 contains 15 residues. V shed 5 bases and J shed 6 bases, with 19 bases lying between them. The germline V gene has CDR1 MGHRA and CDR2 YSYEKL. This chain uses TRBV4-1 with TRBJ1-2; a weak D match, TRBD1 (6 bases). Sequences were obtained from CD4+ T cells from PBMCs, cultured in vitro. This sequence originates from a human donor in good health. The chain's CDR3 is CASSSPARGLDGYTF. CDR3 DNA: TGCGCCAGCAGCTCGCCGGCCAGGGGACTTGATGGCTACACCTTC.